The 29 T cell receptor beta chains below all came from one sample that was sequenced in a study of spatial heterogeneity in lung cancer. Sample time point: sample taken at primary tumor resection. Unsorted tumor, nontumor lung tissue or cryopreserved PBMC supplied the whole RNA. MiXCR, applied by TCRdb to the 5' RACE reads, yields one record per CDR3 protein. The sample yields more than 75,000 distinct CDR3 sequences, 10% to 15% seen once. This specimen consisted of PBMCs, obtained at surgery. The receptors come from a male donor with early-stage non-small cell lung cancer.

This clonotype was observed a few times. The V gene is TRBV7-3, the J gene TRBJ2-1, with no clear D. V shed 0 bases and J shed 8 bases, with 8 bases lying between them. There are 13 residues in the CDR3. Germline values: CDR1 SGHTA, CDR2 FQGTGA. CDR3 DNA sequence: TGTGCCAGCAGCTTAACCTATCGGGATGAGCAGTTCTTC. Translating gives CASSLTYRDEQFF.

This clonotype was seen more than once but under ten times. The J gene is TRBJ2-3, the V gene TRBV30; 10 bases line up with TRBD2. Germline trimming cut 7 bases from V and 2 bases from J; bases unmatched to any gene: 12. Germline V gene sequence: CDR1 GTSNPN, CDR2 SVGIG (reference sequence). This CDR3 has 16 residues. CDR3 loop: CASSRASGRATDTQYF. The CDR3 bases are TGTGCCTCCTCCAGGGCTAGCGGGAGAGCCACAGATACGCAGTATTTT.

The V call is TRBV6-2 or TRBV6-3, the J call TRBJ2-2, with a tentative D call TRBD1 (6 bases). This CDR3 region has 12 residues. Trimming pared 9 bases from V and 3 bases from J, leaving 8 bases between. The germline V gene encodes CDR1 MNHEY and CDR2 SVGEGT. CDR3 region: CASSGDTGELFF. CDR3 nucleotide sequence: TGTGCCAGTTCAGGGGACACCGGGGAGCTGTTTTTT.

This clonotype has a handful of counts. The chain recombines TRBV6-1 with TRBJ1-5, with 8 positions matching TRBD1. CDR1 MNHNS and CDR2 SASEGT come from the germline V gene. Trimming at V came to 5 bases and at J to 7 bases, leaving 10 bases not matched to a gene. The CDR3 is made up of 15 amino acids. The CDR3 DNA is TGTGCCAGCAGTCCCGGTGGACAGGGAGGACAGCCCCAGCATTTT. It yields the protein CASSPGGQGGQPQHF.

The V call is TRBV25-1, the J call TRBJ1-2; D gene ambiguous. Trimming removed 3 bases from V and 3 bases from J, with 11 bases in between. The CDR3 has 14 amino acids. Germline-derived CDR1 and CDR2 are MGHDK and SYGVNS. The CDR3 DNA sequence: TGTGCCAGCAGTGAGCTGGGTGAGGACTATGGCTACACCTTC. The encoded protein is CASSELGEDYGYTF.

In this sample, this clonotype turned up a few times. The chain uses TRBV11-1 and TRBJ2-1, with 11 bases identical to TRBD2. The CDR3 is 16 residues long. V was clipped by 1 base and J by 5 bases; unmatched bases: 4. Germline V gene data show CDR1 as SGHAT and CDR2 as FQDESV (reference sequence). The CDR3 DNA is TGTGCCAGCAGCTTAGGTCCTAGCGGGAGGAACAATGAGCAGTTCTTC. Translating it yields CASSLGPSGRNNEQFF. Complete variable domain (other parts from reference TRBV11-1 and TRBJ2-1): EAEVAQSPRYKITEKSQAVAFWCDPISGHATLYWYRQILGQGPELLVQFQDESVVDDSQLPKDRFSAERLKGVDSTLKIQPAELGDSAMYLCASSLGPSGRNNEQFFGPGTRLTVL.

This chain uses TRBV30 with TRBJ1-4; 7 bases match TRBD1. Trimming took 5 bases from V and 5 from J; bases not matched to a gene: 5. CDR1 and CDR2 (germline): GTSNPN, SVGIG (reference sequence). This CDR3 has 13 amino acids. The CDR3 spells CAWSGQTNEKLFF. CDR3 nucleotide sequence: TGTGCCTGGTCGGGACAGACAAATGAAAAACTGTTTTTT.

The CDR3, as DNA: TGTGCCAGCAGCTTTTCAGGGGGCACGACCGGGGAGCTGTTTTTT. It translates to CASSFSGGTTGELFF. The gene calls are TRBV7-3 and TRBJ2-2; 8 nucleotides line up with TRBD1. Germline lookup yields CDR1 SGHTA and CDR2 FQGTGA. Trimming cost V 3 bases and J 5 bases; bases outside gene matches: 5. CDR3 length: 15 residues.

This clonotype occurred a few times. V is TRBV29-1 and J is TRBJ1-6, with 8 bases identical to TRBD1. In germline, CDR1 is SQVTM, CDR2 ANQGSEA. Unmatched junction bases numbered 5, after V lost 6 bases and J lost 7 bases. There are 13 residues in the CDR3. This chain's CDR3 is CSVRTGSNSPLHF. The DNA of the CDR3 is TGCAGCGTCCGGACAGGGTCGAATTCACCCCTCCACTTT.

This clonotype came up many times. The chain combines TRBV20-1 with TRBJ1-1; D is uncertain. The CDR3 is 14 amino acids. Germline assignment: CDR1 DFQATT and CDR2 SNEGSKA (reference sequence). V was pared by 1 base and J by 5 bases, with 14 bases between. CDR3 loop: CSARGPDRETEAFF. The CDR3 coding sequence is TGCAGTGCTAGAGGACCTGACCGAGAGACTGAAGCTTTCTTT.

This chain joins TRBV6-1 and TRBJ2-1, with D uncertain. The germline gives CDR1 MNHNS, CDR2 SASEGT. This CDR3 region has 14 residues. Trimming pared 5 bases from V and 9 bases from J, leaving 17 bases between. The CDR3 DNA reads TGTGCCAGCAGTCCCCCGCTAGGGTTTGGTGAGCAGTTCTTC. The encoded protein is CASSPPLGFGEQFF.

This clonotype was seen a few times. The chain is built from TRBV5-1 and TRBJ1-1; D is unresolved. The CDR3 has 13 amino acids. The V end lost 7 bases, the J end lost 1 base, and 11 bases lay between the germline ends. Germline V gives CDR1 SGHRS, CDR2 YFSETQ. The CDR3: CASAEERNTEAFF. The CDR3 DNA sequence: TGCGCCAGCGCAGAGGAGAGGAACACTGAAGCTTTCTTT.

The rearrangement links TRBV6-2 or TRBV6-3 to TRBJ1-5, with 9 positions matching TRBD1. The CDR3 sequence is 15 residues long. From germline, CDR1 is MNHEY and CDR2 SVGEGT. V dropped 6 bases and J dropped 4; count of bases not matched to a gene: 7. The CDR3 sequence: CASRIRQGGNQPQHF. The DNA of the CDR3 is TGTGCCAGCAGAATTCGACAGGGGGGGAATCAGCCCCAGCATTTT.

The V call is TRBV7-2, the J call TRBJ2-5, with 8 nucleotides matching TRBD2. This CDR3 has 14 residues. With V trimmed by 6 bases and J by 1 base, 4 bases remained unmatched. The germline V gene has CDR1 SGHTA and CDR2 FQGNSA. The CDR3 region is CASSLLAAQETQYF. DNA of the CDR3: TGTGCCAGCAGTCTACTAGCGGCCCAAGAGACCCAGTACTTC.

In its sample, this clonotype was seen a few times. V usage is TRBV13 and J usage is TRBJ2-5; TRBD1 might be the D (7 bases). With 7 bases removed from V and 6 bases from J, the gap between germline ends came to 18 bases. Per the germline V gene, CDR1 is PRHDT and CDR2 is FYEKMQ (reference sequence). The CDR3 consists of 14 residues. The CDR3 DNA reads as TGTGCCAGCACCGGAGGGGGCCCGAGACAGACCCAGTACTTC. As protein: CASTGGGPRQTQYF.

The genes are TRBV9 and TRBJ2-7, with no clear D. Deletions cut 2 bases from V and 2 bases from J, with 8 bases between. The CDR3 consists of 13 residues. CDR1 and CDR2 from the germline V gene are SGDLS and YYNGEE. CDR3 DNA sequence: TGTGCCAGCAGCGTTAATGCCGCCTACGAGCAGTACTTC. This translates into CASSVNAAYEQYF.

V is TRBV12-3 or TRBV12-4 and J is TRBJ2-3; D tentatively fits TRBD1 or TRBD2 (7 bases each). The V end lost 5 bases, the J end lost 8 bases, and 23 bases lay between the germline ends. The CDR3 runs 16 residues. CDR3 region: CASSPPGGYRGGTQYF. In nucleotides, the CDR3 is TGTGCCAGCAGTCCGCCCGGGGGGTACAGGGGAGGTACGCAGTATTTT.

This clonotype was seen only a few times. The chain recombines TRBV20-1 with TRBJ2-7; 8 bases align to TRBD1. Germline V gives CDR1 DFQATT, CDR2 SNEGSKA (reference sequence). The CDR3 loop spans 16 amino acids. J was trimmed by 5 bases and V by 6 bases; bases with no gene match: 18. CDR3 sequence (DNA): TGCAGTGCCAGGGGCCTGACAGGGGACTTTTTCGACGAGCAGTACTTC. Its protein is CSARGLTGDFFDEQYF.

This clonotype has ten or more counts. This chain uses TRBV2 with TRBJ1-5, with D tentatively TRBD1 (5 bases). Per germline, CDR1 SNHLY and CDR2 FYNNEI. The CDR3 contains 14 residues. Between the trimmed V and J ends, which lost 8 bases and 7 bases, there was a span of 18 bases. The CDR3 loop is CASSEGQGDQPQHF. The CDR3 DNA is TGTGCCAGCTCTGAGGGGCAGGGTGACCAGCCCCAGCATTTT.

This clonotype was detected ten times or more. The chain combines TRBV6-5 with TRBJ1-1; 9 bases align to TRBD1. V lost 6 bases, J lost 4 bases, and 9 bases stayed unmatched. Germline V gene sequence: CDR1 MNHEY, CDR2 SVGAGI. CDR3 length equals 15 residues. This CDR3 is CASRIPGQGTTEAFF. In nucleotides, the CDR3 is TGTGCCAGCAGGATTCCGGGACAGGGTACCACTGAAGCTTTCTTT.

This clonotype showed up just a few times. The chain joins TRBV29-1 to TRBJ1-1, with a possible D match to TRBD1 (6 bases). Trimming cost V 1 base and J 0 bases, with 18 bases left between them. Germline values: CDR1 SQVTM, CDR2 ANQGSEA. This CDR3 has 17 amino acids. Here the CDR3 DNA reads TGCAGCGTTGAAGGAGGAACAGGGCCTCCTATGAACACTGAAGCTTTCTTT. Protein sequence: CSVEGGTGPPMNTEAFF.

This clonotype has at least ten counts. The chain carries TRBV27 and TRBJ2-3; TRBD2 is a possible D gene (5 bases). The germline CDR1 and CDR2 sequences are MNHEY and SMNVEV (reference sequence). V shed 5 bases and J shed 2 bases, with 29 bases lying between them. The CDR3 runs 20 residues. The CDR3 reads CASSPPLGRAAASFTDTQYF. Written as DNA, the CDR3 is TGTGCCAGCAGTCCACCACTAGGAAGGGCCGCCGCGTCTTTCACAGATACGCAGTATTTT.

This rearrangement joins TRBV5-6 to TRBJ2-5; D is undetermined. CDR1 and CDR2 (germline): SGHDT, YYEEEE. CDR3 length: 13 amino acids. The V end was cut by 5 bases, the J end by 4 bases, with 12 bases between. Here the CDR3 reads CASSSRLLETQYF. The CDR3 region has the DNA TGTGCCAGCAGTTCCCGGCTTTTAGAGACCCAGTACTTC.

The chain has TRBV7-9 and TRBJ2-2; the D is unclear. Trimming removed 4 bases at V and 5 bases at J, with 11 bases between. Germline CDR1 and CDR2: SEHNR and FQNEAQ (reference sequence). The CDR3 consists of 14 residues. CDR3: CASSSQRPTGELFF. The CDR3 region has the DNA TGTGCCAGCAGCTCCCAGCGTCCAACCGGGGAGCTGTTTTTT.

This clonotype appeared a few times. V and J are TRBV5-4 and TRBJ1-6; no reliable D call. The CDR3 has 17 residues. Germline lookup yields CDR1 SGHNT and CDR2 YYREEE (reference sequence). V was shortened by 0 bases and J by 0 bases, with 10 bases between the two germline ends. The CDR3 coding sequence is TGTGCCAGCAGCTTGGGACACCCGAGCTCCTATAATTCACCCCTCCACTTT. It codes for CASSLGHPSSYNSPLHF.

The chain uses TRBV11-2 and TRBJ2-7; D ambiguous. Trimming pared 0 bases from V and 9 bases from J, leaving 9 bases between. This CDR3 is built from 12 residues. The germline V gene has CDR1 SGHAT and CDR2 FQNNGV. CDR3 DNA: TGTGCCAGCAGCTTAGATCGTACCGTGCAGTACTTC. This encodes CASSLDRTVQYF. The full variable domain, its missing parts supplied by reference TRBV11-2 and TRBJ2-7, is EAGVAQSPRYKIIEKRQSVAFWCNPISGHATLYWYQQILGQGPKLLIQFQNNGVVDDSQLPKDRFSAERLKGVDSTLKIQPAKLEDSAVYLCASSLDRTVQYFGPGTRLTVT.

The rearrangement joins TRBV10-3 to TRBJ2-6, with D uncertain. Germline V gene data show CDR1 as ENHRY and CDR2 as SYGVKD. The CDR3 loop spans 15 amino acids. V lost 3 bases and J 0 bases, leaving 6 bases between the germline ends. Written as DNA, the CDR3 is TGTGCCATCAGTGATGGGCGCTCTGGGGCCAACGTCCTGACTTTC. As protein: CAISDGRSGANVLTF.

This clonotype was detected ten times or more. The V call is TRBV20-1, the J call TRBJ2-7; D might be TRBD1 (6 bases). CDR1 is DFQATT, CDR2 SNEGSKA, per germline (reference sequence). CDR3 length equals 14 residues. The ends were cut back, 5 bases at V and 0 bases at J, with 14 bases in the middle. The CDR3, as DNA: TGCAGTGCTCGACCGATAGGGGGCTCCTACGAGCAGTACTTC. Amino acids: CSARPIGGSYEQYF.

This clonotype was seen only a few times. The J gene is TRBJ1-3, the V gene TRBV29-1; TRBD1 is a possible D gene (6 bases). CDR1 SQVTM and CDR2 ANQGSEA come from the germline V gene. V dropped 4 bases and J dropped 4 bases, with 14 bases sitting between them. The CDR3 spans 14 residues. The CDR3 here is CSVGWGAKGNTIYF. CDR3 in DNA: TGCAGCGTTGGTTGGGGGGCGAAAGGAAACACCATATATTTT.